What follows are 16 T cell receptor beta chains derived from one specimen sequenced in a study of cytomegalovirus exposure and HLA in healthy donors. Vbeta (60) and Jbeta (13) primers were used in the PCR. Profiled with immunoSEQ multiplex PCR; TCRdb holds only in-frame clones, not every one. The profile shows some 150,000 clones, roughly 84% of them singletons. The sample taken for sequencing was PBMCs. These TCRs come from a boy between 2 and 10 years old in good health and CMV-seronegative.

This clone was seen just once. The V gene is TRBV28, the J gene TRBJ1-1; D call uncertain. CDR3 length equals 13 residues. V dropped 3 bases and J dropped 10 bases, with 15 bases sitting between them. Germline assignment: CDR1 MDHEN and CDR2 SYDVKM. This CDR3 is CASSLPPGKRAFF. The CDR3, as DNA: TGTGCCAGCAGTTTGCCCCCGGGGAAGAGAGCTTTCTTT.

The chain carries TRBV19 and TRBJ1-1, with D perhaps matching TRBD1 (6 bases). Germline CDR1 LNHDA, CDR2 SQIVND (reference sequence). This CDR3 is 14 amino acids long. The V end was cut by 8 bases, the J end by 4 bases, with 17 bases between. This CDR3 is CASFLKKTGTEAFF. The CDR3 nucleotides read TGTGCCAGTTTCCTTAAAAAGACAGGCACTGAAGCTTTCTTT.

CDR3 sequence reads: CAWSEDGRGFTEAFF. CDR3 bases: TGTGCCTGGAGTGAGGACGGGCGGGGGTTCACTGAAGCTTTCTTT. V gene TRBV30 combines with J gene TRBJ1-1; possibly TRBD1 for D (5 bases). V was shortened by 1 base and J by 4 bases, with 16 bases between the two germline ends. Germline V gene data show CDR1 as GTSNPN and CDR2 as SVGIG (reference sequence). This CDR3 is 15 amino acids long.

The chain couples TRBV11-3 to TRBJ2-2; 7 bases are a match to TRBD1. Germline V CDR1 and CDR2: SGHNT, YENEEA. J lost 7 bases, V lost 7 bases, and 15 bases had no gene match. This CDR3 comprises 16 residues. The CDR3 sequence: CASTRRQGQAVGELFF. CDR3 DNA sequence: TGTGCCAGCACTCGAAGGCAAGGACAGGCGGTCGGGGAGCTGTTTTTT. Based on the CDR3 plus reference TRBV11-3 and TRBJ2-2, the full variable domain is EAGVVQSPRYKIIEKKQPVAFWCNPISGHNTLYWYLQNLGQGPELLIRYENEEAVDDSQLPKDRFSAERLKGVDSTLKIQPAELGDSAVYLCASTRRQGQAVGELFFGEGSRLTVL.

The V and J genes are TRBV19 and TRBJ2-1; TRBD1 agrees at 7 bases. Germline V gene data show CDR1 as LNHDA and CDR2 as SQIVND (reference sequence). The CDR3 extends over 13 amino acids. V lost 8 bases, J lost 5 bases, and 6 bases stayed unmatched. The CDR3 spells CASPRDRHNEQFF. The DNA of the CDR3 is TGTGCCAGTCCACGGGACAGACACAATGAGCAGTTCTTC.

This rearrangement joins TRBV28 to TRBJ2-2; 11 bases are shared with TRBD2. The CDR3 length is 16 residues. J was trimmed by 4 bases and V by 8 bases; bases with no gene match: 9. Germline lookup yields CDR1 MDHEN and CDR2 SYDVKM. CDR3 amino acids: CASGDSGRGGTGELFF. CDR3 DNA sequence: TGTGCCAGCGGGGATAGCGGGAGGGGGGGCACCGGGGAGCTGTTTTTT.

The chain combines TRBV11-2 with TRBJ2-5; 11 bases are shared with TRBD2. The better agreement between TRBJ2-7 and the DNA end casts doubt on the J call. The CDR3 loop spans 16 amino acids. From germline, CDR1 is SGHAT and CDR2 FQNNGV. The CDR3 sequence is CASSTRTSGSAGEQYF. As DNA, the CDR3 is TGTGCCAGCAGCACCCGAACTAGCGGGAGTGCGGGCGAGCAGTACTTC.

This chain joins TRBV7-2 and TRBJ1-3; 10 nucleotides agree with TRBD1. CDR1 is SGHTA, CDR2 FQGNSA, per germline. The V segment lost 5 bases and the J segment 8 bases; nucleotides outside the gene matches: 12. The CDR3 spans 16 residues. The CDR3 spells CASSRDRGRFVHTIYF. The CDR3 region has the DNA TGTGCCAGCAGCAGAGACAGGGGGCGTTTCGTTCACACCATATATTTT.

This sequence joins TRBV5-1 and TRBJ1-3; D is undetermined. Trimming took 4 bases from V and 4 from J, leaving 18 bases between them. This CDR3 region has 16 residues. The germline CDR1 and CDR2 sequences are SGHRS and YFSETQ. CDR3 nucleotide sequence: TGCGCCAGCAGCCGTTCCTCAGGCGCCGCGGGAAACACCATATATTTT. Translated: CASSRSSGAAGNTIYF. The full variable domain, rest sourced from reference TRBV5-1 and TRBJ1-3, is KAGVTQTPRYLIKTRGQQVTLSCSPISGHRSVSWYQQTPGQGLQFLFEYFSETQRNKGNFPGRFSGRQFSNSRSEMNVSTLELGDSALYLCASSRSSGAAGNTIYFGEGSWLTVV.

The chain combines TRBV2 with TRBJ1-5; 10 bases agree with TRBD1. Germline lookup yields CDR1 SNHLY and CDR2 FYNNEI. Unmatched junction bases numbered 13, after V lost 5 bases and J lost 3 bases. The CDR3 is 18 residues long. The CDR3 DNA follows: TGTGCCAGCAGTAGGGACAGGGGCGACAACCCATACAATCAGCCCCAGCATTTT. Translation: CASSRDRGDNPYNQPQHF.

V is TRBV6-5 and J is TRBJ1-1; D gene unclear. Trimming stripped 4 bases from V and 4 bases from J, with 13 bases between. CDR1 and CDR2 (germline): MNHEY, SVGAGI. The CDR3 has 14 amino acids. The CDR3 region has the DNA TGTGCCAGCAGTTCCCCGCCGCGGGGCACTGAAGCTTTCTTT. It is translated as CASSSPPRGTEAFF.

The genes are TRBV5-4 and TRBJ2-1; TRBD2 matches at 12 bases. The V gene's germline CDR1 is SGHNT and CDR2 YYREEE (reference sequence). The CDR3 runs 18 residues. V shed 4 bases, J shed 0 bases, and the junction held 8 bases outside the gene matches. The DNA of the CDR3 is TGTGCCAGCAGCCGCGGACTAGCGGGACGGGGCTCCTACAATGAGCAGTTCTTC. Amino acids: CASSRGLAGRGSYNEQFF.

There are a few counts of this clone. This sequence joins TRBV5-1 and TRBJ2-5; TRBD2 might be the D (6 bases). Trimming removed 5 bases from V and 2 bases from J, with 19 bases in between. Germline assignment: CDR1 SGHRS and CDR2 YFSETQ. This CDR3 is built from 16 residues. The CDR3 DNA sequence: TGCGCCAGCAGATTACCGACCGGGACTCAGCAAGAGACCCAGTACTTC. Residues: CASRLPTGTQQETQYF.

The gene calls are TRBV28 and TRBJ1-2, with D perhaps TRBD1 (5 bases). The V and J ends lost 4 bases and 5 bases respectively, with 20 bases between them. The CDR3 totals 16 residues. The germline V gene has CDR1 MDHEN and CDR2 SYDVKM. CDR3 sequence: CASSYKGLGKGYGYTF. CDR3 DNA: TGTGCCAGCAGTTACAAGGGACTGGGGAAAGGTTATGGCTACACCTTC.

The rearrangement uses TRBV7-9 and TRBJ1-5; D is unresolved. Trimming shortened V by 0 bases and J by 9 bases, and 12 bases separated the two germline ends. Germline V gene data show CDR1 as SEHNR and CDR2 as FQNEAQ (reference sequence). This CDR3 spans 14 amino acids. CDR3 in DNA: TGTGCCAGCAGCTTAGCCCCCACCGACATGCCCCAGCATTTT. Its translation: CASSLAPTDMPQHF.

The chain employs TRBV7-3 and TRBJ2-5; D may be TRBD2 (5 bases). The CDR3 has 13 residues. Trimming stripped 5 bases from V and 1 base from J, with 8 bases between. Looked up from germline, CDR1 is SGHTA and CDR2 is FQGTGA. This chain's CDR3 is CASSRGPQETQYF. Here the CDR3 DNA reads TGTGCCAGCAGCCGCGGGCCCCAAGAGACCCAGTACTTC.